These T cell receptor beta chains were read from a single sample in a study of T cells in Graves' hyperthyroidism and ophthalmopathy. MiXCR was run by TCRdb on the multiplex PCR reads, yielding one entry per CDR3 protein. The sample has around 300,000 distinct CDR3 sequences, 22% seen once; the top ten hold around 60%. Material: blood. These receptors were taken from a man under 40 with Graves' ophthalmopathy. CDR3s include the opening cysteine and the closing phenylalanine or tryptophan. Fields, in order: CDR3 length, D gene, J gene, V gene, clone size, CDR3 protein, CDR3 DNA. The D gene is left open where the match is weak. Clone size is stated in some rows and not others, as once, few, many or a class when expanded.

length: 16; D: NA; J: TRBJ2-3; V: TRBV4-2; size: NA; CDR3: CASSQAGRMSTDTQYF; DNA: TGTGCCAGCAGCCAAGCTGGACGGATGAGCACAGATACGCAGTATTTT
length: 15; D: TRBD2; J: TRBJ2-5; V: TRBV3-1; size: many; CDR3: CASSLGTTRKETQYF; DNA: TGTGCCAGCAGCCTGGGGACTACCAGGAAAGAGACCCAGTACTTC
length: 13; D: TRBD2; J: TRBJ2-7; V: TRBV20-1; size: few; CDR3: CSAHPSGNHEQYF; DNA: TGCAGTGCCCATCCTAGCGGGAACCACGAGCAGTACTTC
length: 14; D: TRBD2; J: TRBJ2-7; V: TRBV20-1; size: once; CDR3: CSARELTSGTEQYF; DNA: TGCAGTGCTAGAGAGCTAACTAGCGGTACTGAGCAGTACTTC
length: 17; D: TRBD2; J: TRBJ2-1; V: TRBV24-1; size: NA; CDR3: CATSDQRTSGSYNEQFF; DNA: TGTGCCACCAGTGACCAACGGACTAGCGGGAGCTACAATGAGCAGTTCTTC
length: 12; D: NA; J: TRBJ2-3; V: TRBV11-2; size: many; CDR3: CASSRAVNTQYF; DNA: TGTGCCAGCAGCAGAGCCGTGAATACGCAGTATTTT
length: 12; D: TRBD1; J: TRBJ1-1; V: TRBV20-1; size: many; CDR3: CSAPAGGGLAFF; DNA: TGCAGTGCTCCCGCAGGGGGGGGCTTAGCTTTCTTT
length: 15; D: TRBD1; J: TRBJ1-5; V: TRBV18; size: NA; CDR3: CASSPTGTGDQPQHF; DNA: TGTGCCAGCTCACCTACCGGGACAGGAGATCAGCCCCAGCATTTT
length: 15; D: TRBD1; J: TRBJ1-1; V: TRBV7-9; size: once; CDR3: CASSFPGTGEFGAFF; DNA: TGTGCCAGCAGCTTCCCCGGGACAGGGGAATTTGGAGCTTTCTTT
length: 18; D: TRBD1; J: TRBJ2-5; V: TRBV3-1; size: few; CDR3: CASSPRIMDRGRGETQYF; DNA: TGTGCCAGCTCACCACGGATTATGGACAGGGGGCGCGGGGAGACCCAGTACTTC
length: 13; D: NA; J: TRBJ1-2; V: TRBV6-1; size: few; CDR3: CASSEEAGDGYTF; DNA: TGTGCCAGCAGTGAAGAGGCAGGGGATGGCTACACCTTC
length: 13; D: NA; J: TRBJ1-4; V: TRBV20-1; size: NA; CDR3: CSAGGIGNEKLFF; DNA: TGCAGTGCTGGGGGGATCGGTAATGAAAAACTGTTTTTT
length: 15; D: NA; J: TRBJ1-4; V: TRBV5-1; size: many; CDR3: CASSLNGATNEKLFF; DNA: TGCGCCAGCAGCTTGAATGGGGCCACTAATGAAAAACTGTTTTTT
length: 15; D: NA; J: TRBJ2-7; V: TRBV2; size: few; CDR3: CASAGRGTLSYEQYF; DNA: TGTGCCAGCGCCGGACGAGGTACATTGTCCTACGAGCAGTACTTC
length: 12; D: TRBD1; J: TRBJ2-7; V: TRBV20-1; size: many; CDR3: CSALGQGYEQYF; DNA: TGCAGTGCGTTGGGACAGGGCTACGAGCAGTACTTC
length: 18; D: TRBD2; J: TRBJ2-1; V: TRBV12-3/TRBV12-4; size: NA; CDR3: CASSLGLAGGFSYNEQFF; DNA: TGTGCCAGCAGTTTAGGGCTAGCGGGAGGGTTTTCCTACAATGAGCAGTTCTTC
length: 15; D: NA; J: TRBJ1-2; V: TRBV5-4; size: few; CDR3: CASSPDGTAAYGYTF; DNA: TGTGCCAGCAGCCCCGATGGGACCGCCGCCTATGGCTACACCTTC
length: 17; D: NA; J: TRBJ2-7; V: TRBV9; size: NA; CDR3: CASSVGGGRDGGYEQYF; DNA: TGTGCCAGCAGCGTAGGAGGAGGTAGGGACGGTGGCTACGAGCAGTACTTC
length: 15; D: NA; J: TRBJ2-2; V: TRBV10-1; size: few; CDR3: CASSDGRGNTGELFF; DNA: TGCGCCAGCAGTGATGGCAGGGGGAACACCGGGGAGCTGTTTTTT
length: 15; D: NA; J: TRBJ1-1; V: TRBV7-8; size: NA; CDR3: CASSPLGSMNTEAFF; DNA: TGTGCCAGCAGCCCCCTAGGTAGTATGAACACTGAAGCTTTCTTT
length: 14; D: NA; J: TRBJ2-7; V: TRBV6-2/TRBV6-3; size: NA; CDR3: CASSYSVVIYEQYF; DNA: TGTGCCAGCAGTTACTCCGTGGTCATCTACGAGCAGTACTTC
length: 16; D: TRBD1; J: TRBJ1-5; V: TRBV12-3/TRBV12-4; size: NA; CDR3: CASSGRQGDSNQPQHF; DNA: TGTGCCAGCAGTGGCCGACAGGGCGATAGCAATCAGCCCCAGCATTTT
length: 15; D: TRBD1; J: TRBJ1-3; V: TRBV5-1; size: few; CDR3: CASSGTGASGNTIYF; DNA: TGCGCCAGCAGTGGGACAGGGGCCTCTGGAAACACCATATATTTT
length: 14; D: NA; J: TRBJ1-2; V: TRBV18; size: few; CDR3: CASSFKTDHYGYTF; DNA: TGTGCCAGCTCATTCAAGACGGATCACTATGGCTACACCTTC
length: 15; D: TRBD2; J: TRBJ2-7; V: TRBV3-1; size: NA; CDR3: CASSQDRAGADEQYF; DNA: TGTGCCAGCAGCCAAGATAGGGCGGGAGCGGACGAGCAGTACTTC
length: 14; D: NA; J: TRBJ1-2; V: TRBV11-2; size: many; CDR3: CASSWTRSNYGYTF; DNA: TGTGCCAGCAGCTGGACCCGTAGTAACTATGGCTACACCTTC
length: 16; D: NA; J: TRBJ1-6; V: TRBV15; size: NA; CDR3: CATSRIGGRSLAPLHF; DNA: TGTGCCACCAGCAGAATCGGGGGGAGATCTTTAGCACCCCTCCACTTT
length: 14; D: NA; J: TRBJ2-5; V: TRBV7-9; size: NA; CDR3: CASSLLSGQETQYF; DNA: TGTGCCAGCAGCTTACTTAGCGGTCAAGAGACCCAGTACTTC
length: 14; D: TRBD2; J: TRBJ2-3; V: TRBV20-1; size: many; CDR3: CSARQGGRTDTQYF; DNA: TGCAGTGCTAGACAGGGCGGGAGAACAGATACGCAGTATTTT
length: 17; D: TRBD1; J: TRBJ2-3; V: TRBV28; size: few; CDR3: CASSPNKDRGSTDTQYF; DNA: TGTGCCAGCAGTCCAAACAAAGACAGGGGGAGCACAGATACGCAGTATTTT
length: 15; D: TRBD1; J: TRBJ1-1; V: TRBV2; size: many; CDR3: CASSGGTGTNTEAFF; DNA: TGTGCCAGCAGTGGGGGGACAGGAACTAACACTGAAGCTTTCTTT
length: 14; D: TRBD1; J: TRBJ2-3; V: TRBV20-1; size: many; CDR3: CSAPRDSRTDTQYF; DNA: TGCAGTGCTCCCCGGGACAGCAGAACAGATACGCAGTATTTT
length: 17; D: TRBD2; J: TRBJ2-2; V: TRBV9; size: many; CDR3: CASSLGAGGSDTGELFF; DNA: TGTGCCAGCAGCCTCGGGGCGGGGGGATCGGACACCGGGGAGCTGTTTTTT
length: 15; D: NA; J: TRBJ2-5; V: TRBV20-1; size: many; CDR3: CSASQGGGTMKTQYF; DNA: TGCAGTGCTAGCCAGGGGGGAGGGACGATGAAGACCCAGTACTTC
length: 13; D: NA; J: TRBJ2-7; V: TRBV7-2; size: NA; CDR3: CASSTAGTYEQYF; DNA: TGTGCCAGCAGCACCGCGGGCACCTACGAGCAGTACTTC
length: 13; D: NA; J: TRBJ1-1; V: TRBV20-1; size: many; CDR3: CSARGTLQAEAFF; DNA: TGCAGTGCTAGAGGGACTTTACAGGCTGAAGCTTTCTTT
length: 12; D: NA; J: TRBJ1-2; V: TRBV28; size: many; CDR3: CASSTGGYGYTF; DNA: TGTGCCAGCAGCACGGGAGGCTATGGCTACACCTTC
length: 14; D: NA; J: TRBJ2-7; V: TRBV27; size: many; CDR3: CASSIGPGGNEQYF; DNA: TGTGCCAGCAGTATTGGTCCGGGCGGGAACGAGCAGTACTTC
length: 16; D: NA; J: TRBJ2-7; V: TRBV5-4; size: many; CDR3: CASSPPGASGSYEQYF; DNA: TGTGCCAGCAGCCCCCCAGGGGCAAGCGGCTCCTACGAGCAGTACTTC
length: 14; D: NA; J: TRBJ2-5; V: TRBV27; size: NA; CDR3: CASSLRGTGETQYF; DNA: TGTGCCAGCAGTTTAAGGGGTACGGGAGAGACCCAGTACTTC
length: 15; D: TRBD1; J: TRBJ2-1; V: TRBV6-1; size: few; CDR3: CASSELGQGLHEQFF; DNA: TGTGCCAGCAGCGAATTGGGACAGGGGTTACATGAGCAGTTCTTC
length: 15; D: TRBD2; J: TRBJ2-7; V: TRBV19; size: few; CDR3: CASSFSGTSGYEQYF; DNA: TGTGCCAGTAGTTTTTCCGGGACTAGCGGATACGAGCAGTACTTC
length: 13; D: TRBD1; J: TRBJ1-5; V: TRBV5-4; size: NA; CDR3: CASSPGQGKPQHF; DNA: TGTGCCAGCAGCCCTGGACAGGGGAAGCCCCAGCATTTT
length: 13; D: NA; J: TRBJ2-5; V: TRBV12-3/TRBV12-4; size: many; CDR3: CASSLISQETQYF; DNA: TGTGCCAGCAGTTTAATCTCCCAAGAGACCCAGTACTTC
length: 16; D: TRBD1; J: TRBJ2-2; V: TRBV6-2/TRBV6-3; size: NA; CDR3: CASRTGGQGRVGELFF; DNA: TGTGCCAGCAGAACAGGGGGACAGGGGCGGGTCGGGGAGCTGTTTTTT
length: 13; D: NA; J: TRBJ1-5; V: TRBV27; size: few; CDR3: CASTTSANQPQHF; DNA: TGTGCCAGCACCACCTCTGCCAATCAGCCCCAGCATTTT
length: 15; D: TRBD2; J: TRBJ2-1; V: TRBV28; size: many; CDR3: CASNPRLAGMDEQFF; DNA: TGTGCCAGCAATCCCCGACTAGCGGGAATGGATGAGCAGTTCTTC
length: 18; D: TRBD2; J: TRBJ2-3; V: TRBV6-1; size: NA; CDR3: CASSARTSGRARPDTQYF; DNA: TGTGCCAGCAGTGCACGGACTAGCGGGAGGGCCCGCCCAGATACGCAGTATTTT
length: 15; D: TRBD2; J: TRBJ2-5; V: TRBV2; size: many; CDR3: CASSERGLVRETQYF; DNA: TGTGCCAGCAGTGAAAGAGGACTAGTACGTGAGACCCAGTACTTC
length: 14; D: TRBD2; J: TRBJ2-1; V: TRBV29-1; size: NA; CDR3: CSAKPGLAGGEQFF; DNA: TGCAGCGCCAAACCGGGACTAGCGGGAGGTGAGCAGTTCTTC
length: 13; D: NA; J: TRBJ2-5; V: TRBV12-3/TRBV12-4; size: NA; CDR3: CASSFREAETQYF; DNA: TGTGCCAGCAGTTTCAGGGAGGCGGAGACCCAGTACTTC
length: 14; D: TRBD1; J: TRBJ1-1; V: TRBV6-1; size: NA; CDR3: CASRLGQMNTEAFF; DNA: TGTGCCAGCAGGTTGGGACAGATGAACACTGAAGCTTTCTTT
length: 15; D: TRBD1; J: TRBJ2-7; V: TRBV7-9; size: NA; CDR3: CASSPSGTGAYEQYF; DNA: TGTGCCAGCAGCCCCTCCGGGACAGGGGCCTACGAGCAGTACTTC
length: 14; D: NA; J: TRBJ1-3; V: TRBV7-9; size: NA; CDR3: CASRATDPGNTIYF; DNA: TGTGCCAGCAGAGCGACAGATCCCGGAAACACCATATATTTT
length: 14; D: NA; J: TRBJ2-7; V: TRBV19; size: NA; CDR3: CASSISRASTEQYF; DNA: TGTGCCAGTAGTATATCCAGGGCCTCCACTGAGCAGTACTTC
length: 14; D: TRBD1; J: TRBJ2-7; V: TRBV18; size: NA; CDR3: CASSLMQGDQEQYF; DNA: TGTGCCAGCTCTCTCATGCAGGGGGACCAGGAGCAGTACTTC
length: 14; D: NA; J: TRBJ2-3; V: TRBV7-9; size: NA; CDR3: CASSSGWTTDTQYF; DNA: TGTGCCAGCAGCTCCGGGTGGACCACAGATACGCAGTATTTT
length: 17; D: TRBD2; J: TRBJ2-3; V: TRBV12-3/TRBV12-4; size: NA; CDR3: CASSLARTRKGTDTQYF; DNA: TGTGCCAGCAGTTTAGCAAGGACTAGAAAAGGCACAGATACGCAGTATTTT